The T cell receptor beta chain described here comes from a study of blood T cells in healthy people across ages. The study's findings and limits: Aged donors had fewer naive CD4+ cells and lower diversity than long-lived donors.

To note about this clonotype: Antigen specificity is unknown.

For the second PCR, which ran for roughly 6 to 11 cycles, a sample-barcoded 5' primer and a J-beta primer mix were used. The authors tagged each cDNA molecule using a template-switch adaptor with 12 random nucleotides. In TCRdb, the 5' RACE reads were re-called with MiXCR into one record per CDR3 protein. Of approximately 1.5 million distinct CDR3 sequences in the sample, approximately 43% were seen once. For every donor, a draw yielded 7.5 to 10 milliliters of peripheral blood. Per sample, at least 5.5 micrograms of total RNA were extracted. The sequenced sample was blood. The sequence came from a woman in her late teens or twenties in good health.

The CDR3 nucleotides read TGCAGTGCTAGAGATAAGGGCGGGATTAGGTTCTTC. Its protein is CSARDKGGIRFF. The chain combines TRBV20-1 with TRBJ2-1, with a weak D call TRBD2 (6 bases). The CDR3 is 12 amino acids. The V end lost 0 bases, the J end lost 15 bases, and 15 bases lay between the germline ends. CDR1 DFQATT and CDR2 SNEGSKA come from the germline V gene (reference sequence).